This T cell receptor beta chain was identified during a study of blood T cell repertoires in COVID-19 (dated by TCRdb to between 2020 and 2021). About the study as a whole: Collaborator samples came from the United States, Italy and Spain and covered acute and convalescent phases of COVID-19. The material from the prospective study consisted of cDNA or gDNA derived from T cells, B-cell-depleted T cells, or PBMCs. The dataset comprised deeply sampled blood TCRbeta repertoires from subjects exposed to, actively infected with, or recovered from COVID-19. The repertoires were released in a freely available public database meant as a resource for research on the immune response to SARS-CoV-2. The samples were drawn from the first 160 participants of the ongoing ImmuneRACE study and from 1,254 subjects provided by 6 global collaborators. Nearly every sample came with metadata listing a de-identified subject ID, COVID-19 status, age in years and sex. Where available, HLA class I and class II types were obtained from metadata supplied by the sample provider rather than from assay-based typing. The paper as a whole reports these results and caveats: How much clinical and demographic metadata was included differed by source and by participant, and the metadata was provided uncurated.

Details on this clone: What antigen it recognizes has not been identified. No much larger clone exists at a distance of one base, and base qualities are not known.

Samples from volunteer blood donors who had recovered from COVID-19 were contributed by a second Seattle source. Whole blood was collected in K2EDTA tubes by collaborating institutions according to the institutions' own protocols. Collaborator samples were shipped for TCRbeta analysis as frozen whole blood, isolated PBMCs, or DNA extracted from either sample type. The immunoSEQ Assay, a bias-controlled multiplex PCR, was used to amplify TCRbeta CDR3 regions from genomic DNA. The original methods were these. The number of nucleated cells in each sample was estimated by amplification of reference gene primers within the assay. Sequence reads were collapsed and filtered to measure the absolute abundance of every unique TCRbeta CDR3 rearrangement. For each sample, productive Simpson clonality was calculated as the square root of Simpson's diversity index over productive rearrangements. The table was pulled from immuneACCESS by TCRdb, which kept in-frame rearrangements only. Such tables lose some clones; where checked, under half of the loss comes from unresolved V genes, and the rest has no known cause. V, J and clone size reflect that table, while D and trimming were determined from the DNA. Across this sample there are around 300,000 clones, with around nine tenths seen only once. 0.94% of the sample goes to the ten largest clones.

Between the V and J ends, shortened by 6 bases and 5 bases respectively, the junction contains 13 bases. In the germline V gene, CDR1 corresponds to SNHLY and CDR2 to FYNNEI. Reading from cysteine to phenylalanine, the CDR3 counts 13 amino acids. This entry keeps only the CDR3 DNA: 39 bases, framed from base 1. Recombination connected TRBV2 to TRBJ2-5; the D gene remains uncertain. Specimen: peripheral blood. The sequence came from a woman aged 35 to 49 who had recovered from COVID-19. Here is the DNA: TGTGCCAGCAGCGAGCCTGTCAGGGAGACCCAGTACTTC. It codes for CASSEPVRETQYF.